This T cell receptor beta chain was sequenced in a study of OX40 agonist ivuxolimab in advanced cancers. V lost 4 bases, J lost 7 bases, and 8 bases stayed unmatched. This CDR3 spans 15 amino acids. In germline, CDR1 is SEHNR, CDR2 FQNEAQ (reference sequence). The method was immunoSEQ multiplex PCR; TCRdb's version includes in-frame clones alone and lacks a portion of them. This table holds 100,000 or so clones, under 85% found once. The chain uses TRBV7-9 and TRBJ2-3; 10 positions agree with TRBD2. This TCR derives from an adult with an advanced solid tumor such as melanoma, head and neck, liver or kidney cancer. Sequencing was performed on CD4+ or CD8+ T cells sorted from blood, taken in a trial of the OX40 agonist ivuxolimab. CDR3 sequence reads: CASSWSGGGPNTQYF. The CDR3 region has the DNA TGTGCCAGCAGCTGGAGCGGGGGGGGCCCGAATACGCAGTATTTT.